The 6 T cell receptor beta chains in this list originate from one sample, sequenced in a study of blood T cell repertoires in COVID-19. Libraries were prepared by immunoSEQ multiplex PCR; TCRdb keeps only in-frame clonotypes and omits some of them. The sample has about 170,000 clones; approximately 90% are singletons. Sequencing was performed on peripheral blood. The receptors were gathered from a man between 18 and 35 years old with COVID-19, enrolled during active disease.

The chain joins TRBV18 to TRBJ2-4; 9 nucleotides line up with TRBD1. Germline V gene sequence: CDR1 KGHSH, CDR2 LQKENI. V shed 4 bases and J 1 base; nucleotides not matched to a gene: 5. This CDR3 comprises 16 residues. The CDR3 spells CASSLRTGAAKNIQYF. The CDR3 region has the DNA TGTGCCAGCTCACTGCGGACAGGGGCGGCCAAAAACATTCAGTACTTC.

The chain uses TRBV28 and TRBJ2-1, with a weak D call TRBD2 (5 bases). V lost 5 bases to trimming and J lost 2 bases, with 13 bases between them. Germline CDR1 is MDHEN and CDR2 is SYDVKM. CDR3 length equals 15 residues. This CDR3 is CASSGASGAYNEQFF. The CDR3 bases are TGTGCCAGCAGTGGCGCCAGCGGAGCCTACAATGAGCAGTTCTTC.

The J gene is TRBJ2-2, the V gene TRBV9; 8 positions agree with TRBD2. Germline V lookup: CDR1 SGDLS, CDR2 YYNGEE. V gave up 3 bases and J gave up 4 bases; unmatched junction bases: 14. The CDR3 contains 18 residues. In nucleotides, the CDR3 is TGTGCCAGCAGCGCCGAGAGGGGGGCTAGCGGGTCCACCGGGGAGCTGTTTTTT. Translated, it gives CASSAERGASGSTGELFF. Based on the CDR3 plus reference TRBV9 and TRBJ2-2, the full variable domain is DSGVTQTPKHLITATGQRVTLRCSPRSGDLSVYWYQQSLDQGLQFLIQYYNGEERAKGNILERFSAQQFPDLHSELNLSSLELGDSALYFCASSAERGASGSTGELFFGEGSRLTVL.

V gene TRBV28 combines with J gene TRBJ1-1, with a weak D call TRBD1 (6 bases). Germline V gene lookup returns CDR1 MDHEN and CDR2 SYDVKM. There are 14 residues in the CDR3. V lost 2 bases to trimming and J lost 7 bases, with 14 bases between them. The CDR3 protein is CASSLRQGSVEAFF. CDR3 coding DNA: TGTGCCAGCAGTTTAAGGCAGGGGTCCGTTGAAGCTTTCTTT.

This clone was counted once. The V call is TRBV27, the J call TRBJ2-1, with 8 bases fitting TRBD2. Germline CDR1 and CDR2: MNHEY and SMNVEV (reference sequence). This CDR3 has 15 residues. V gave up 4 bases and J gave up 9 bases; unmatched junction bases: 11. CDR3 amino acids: CASSSSGTRVTEQFF. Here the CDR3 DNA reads TGTGCCAGCAGTTCTTCCGGGACTAGGGTTACTGAGCAGTTCTTC.

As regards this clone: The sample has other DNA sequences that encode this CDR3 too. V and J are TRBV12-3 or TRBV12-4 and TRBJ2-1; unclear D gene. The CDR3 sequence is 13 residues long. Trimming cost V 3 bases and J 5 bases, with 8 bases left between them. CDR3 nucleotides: TGTGCCAGCAGTTTTGGGCTAAACAATGAGCAGTTCTTC. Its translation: CASSFGLNNEQFF.